The 24 T cell receptor beta chains in this list originate from one sample, sequenced in a study of human T cells and chemical hapten exposure (dated by TCRdb to the early 2020s). The sample's time point label, in plain terms: patch test 3, about 24 weeks after DPC sensitization. What this sample's treatment or condition label stands for: therapeutic diphenylcyclopropenone sensitization with weekly scalp DPC. The library was generated by RACE. Sequenced using a NextSeq 500. TCRdb cleaned the public reads at Q25 with fastp, built clones with MiXCR and kept in-frame beta chains. Rows with one shared CDR3 protein collapse into an entry with the most common genes and DNA. The sample has about 84,000 distinct CDR3 sequences on record, 9.5% to 14% of them singletons. The ten largest clones take up 3% to 4% of the sample. The specimen was whole blood, collected in connection with sensitization to the hapten diphenylcyclopropenone (DPC). The receptor source for this set is a woman aged 45-65 years with alopecia areata. Some clones in this sample may be carry-over from other donors' samples.

This chain links TRBV30 with TRBJ2-3; D not certain. Germline assignment: CDR1 GTSNPN and CDR2 SVGIG (reference sequence). Trimming shortened V by 3 bases and J by 0 bases, and 13 bases separated the two germline ends. This CDR3 has 15 residues. CDR3 region: CAWSLLARSTDTQYF. As DNA, the CDR3 is TGTGCCTGGAGCCTCTTAGCACGGAGCACAGATACGCAGTATTTT.

This clonotype was seen a few times. The rearrangement uses TRBV7-9 and TRBJ2-1; the D gene is possibly TRBD1 (6 bases). Germline lookup yields CDR1 SEHNR and CDR2 FQNEAQ (reference sequence). There are 19 residues in the CDR3. Trimming removed 7 bases at V and 2 bases at J, with 27 bases between. DNA of the CDR3: TGTGCCAGCACAAGACCGGGACACGGGGCCGGCTCTACCTACAATGAGCAGTTCTTC. It encodes CASTRPGHGAGSTYNEQFF.

This clonotype was seen repeatedly, ten times or more. J is TRBJ2-3 and V is TRBV3-1, with D unclear. CDR3 length: 11 residues. V lost 1 base to trimming and J lost 5 bases, with 1 base between them. Germline CDR1 LGHDT, CDR2 YNNKEL (reference sequence). DNA of the CDR3: TGTGCCAGCAGCCAAGGAGATACGCAGTATTTT. This translates into CASSQGDTQYF.

This chain links TRBV20-1 with TRBJ2-7; 10 bases agree with TRBD1. This CDR3 is built from 14 residues. Germline values: CDR1 DFQATT, CDR2 SNEGSKA (reference sequence). The V and J ends lost 1 base and 5 bases, in that order; junction bases with no gene match: 5. The CDR3 nucleotides are TGCAGTGCTAGAGCTGACAGGGGGCGAGACGAGCAGTACTTC. Translation: CSARADRGRDEQYF.

The rearrangement links TRBV5-1 to TRBJ2-3, with D perhaps TRBD2 (5 bases). The CDR3 loop spans 16 amino acids. The V end was cut by 0 bases, the J end by 0 bases, with 11 bases between. Germline CDR1 reads SGHRS; CDR2 reads YFSETQ. CDR3 sequence (DNA): TGCGCCAGCAGCTTGGTCCCGGAGGTGAGCACAGATACGCAGTATTTT. This gives the protein CASSLVPEVSTDTQYF.

This clonotype was seen only a few times. This rearrangement joins TRBV6-5 to TRBJ2-3; 10 bases are shared with TRBD2. The CDR3 runs to 16 residues. Trimming removed 0 bases from V and 5 bases from J; junction bases left unmatched: 5. Germline CDR1 and CDR2: MNHEY and SVGAGI. CDR3 loop: CASSYSWGLALDTQYF. CDR3 nucleotides: TGTGCCAGCAGTTACTCGTGGGGACTAGCGTTAGATACGCAGTATTTT.

This clonotype was seen more than once but under ten times. The chain joins TRBV7-9 to TRBJ2-7, with D unclear. The CDR3 loop spans 12 amino acids. The V gene lost 1 base and the J gene lost 5 bases, with 6 bases spanning the gap. Germline values: CDR1 SEHNR, CDR2 FQNEAQ (reference sequence). CDR3 sequence (DNA): TGTGCCAGCAGCTTAGTAGCCAACGAGCAGTACTTC. This translates into CASSLVANEQYF. The full variable domain, its missing parts supplied by reference TRBV7-9 and TRBJ2-7, is DTGVSQNPRHKITKRGQNVTFRCDPISEHNRLYWYRQTLGQGPEFLTYFQNEAQLEKSRLLSDRFSAERPKGSFSTLEIQRTEQGDSAMYLCASSLVANEQYFGPGTRLTVT.

This clonotype was observed at least ten times. V usage is TRBV20-1 and J usage is TRBJ2-4; TRBD2 is a possible D gene (6 bases). This CDR3 has 15 amino acids. Germline CDR1 is DFQATT and CDR2 is SNEGSKA (reference sequence). Trimming cost V 7 bases and J 1 base, with 17 bases left between them. The chain's CDR3 is CSVSGLAVAKNIQYF. CDR3 DNA sequence: TGCAGTGTTTCGGGGTTAGCGGTGGCCAAAAACATTCAGTACTTC.

At least ten counts were recorded for this clonotype. The chain employs TRBV18 and TRBJ1-5, with 7 bases fitting TRBD1. Trimming at V came to 3 bases and at J to 2 bases, leaving 4 bases not matched to a gene. Germline V gene data show CDR1 as KGHSH and CDR2 as LQKENI. This CDR3 is built from 15 residues. Here the CDR3 reads CASSPAGTGNQPQHF. The DNA of the CDR3 is TGTGCCAGCTCACCCGCCGGGACAGGCAATCAGCCCCAGCATTTT.

The table lists this clonotype with a few counts. The chain recombines TRBV11-2 with TRBJ1-1, with D hard to call. Germline V gene data show CDR1 as SGHAT and CDR2 as FQNNGV. Trimming cost V 0 bases and J 0 bases, with 5 bases left between them. The CDR3 runs 14 residues. The CDR3, as DNA: TGTGCCAGCAGCTTAGAGGAGTTGAACACTGAAGCTTTCTTT. Translated, it gives CASSLEELNTEAFF.

This clonotype was seen a few times. V is TRBV7-2 and J is TRBJ2-7; 7 bases are a match to TRBD1. This CDR3 is 12 amino acids long. Germline V gene data show CDR1 as SGHTA and CDR2 as FQGNSA. V trimming: 2 bases; J trimming: 9 bases; junction bases outside the gene matches: 4. CDR3 sequence (DNA): TGTGCCAGCAGCTTATCGGCAGGGGGGCAGTACTTC. Residues: CASSLSAGGQYF. Filled out from reference TRBV7-2 and TRBJ2-7, the complete variable domain reads GAGVSQSPSNKVTEKGKDVELRCDPISGHTALYWYRQSLGQGLEFLIYFQGNSAPDKSGLPSDRFSAERTGGSVSTLTIQRTQQEDSAVYLCASSLSAGGQYFGPGTRLTVT.

This clonotype has ten or more counts. The chain employs TRBV9 and TRBJ2-5; D gene ambiguous. This CDR3 contains 13 residues. Germline V gives CDR1 SGDLS, CDR2 YYNGEE. V was clipped by 0 bases and J by 4 bases, with 7 bases between them. CDR3 bases: TGTGCCAGCAGCGTAGGGAACCGAGAGACCCAGTACTTC. It specifies CASSVGNRETQYF.

The gene calls are TRBV20-1 and TRBJ1-1; weak D call: TRBD1 (6 bases). With 2 bases removed from V and 1 base from J, the gap between germline ends came to 11 bases. This CDR3 spans 14 amino acids. CDR1 DFQATT and CDR2 SNEGSKA come from the germline V gene (reference sequence). The CDR3 loop reads CSARQGTSNTEAFF. The CDR3 bases are TGCAGTGCTAGACAGGGGACTTCGAACACTGAAGCTTTCTTT.

This clonotype showed up many times. This chain joins TRBV12-3 or TRBV12-4 and TRBJ1-5; D is possibly TRBD1 (5 bases). Trimming removed 6 bases at V and 0 bases at J, with 12 bases between. CDR3 length: 15 residues. The CDR3 protein is CASSRTGDSNQPQHF. Here the CDR3 DNA reads TGTGCCAGCAGCAGGACGGGGGATAGCAATCAGCCCCAGCATTTT.

This clonotype appeared many times. V usage is TRBV6-5 and J usage is TRBJ2-5; possibly TRBD1 for D (6 bases). Trimming shortened V by 5 bases and J by 6 bases, and 19 bases separated the two germline ends. The germline V gene encodes CDR1 MNHEY and CDR2 SVGAGI. The CDR3 runs to 15 residues. CDR3 nucleotide sequence: TGTGCCAGCAGTCCCCCCCAGGGGCAGGGGAAGACCCAGTACTTC. As protein: CASSPPQGQGKTQYF.

This clonotype was picked up many times. This chain uses TRBV6-6 with TRBJ2-2; the match to TRBD1 covers 10 bases. CDR1 is MNHNY and CDR2 is SVGAGI in the germline V gene (reference sequence). After removal of 6 bases from V and 2 bases from J, the junction contained 6 bases not matched to a gene. There are 16 residues in the CDR3. The CDR3 bases are TGTGCCAGCAGCATTCGACAGGGGGCAAACACCGGGGAGCTGTTTTTT. It specifies CASSIRQGANTGELFF.

This clonotype occurred a few times. V usage is TRBV29-1 and J usage is TRBJ2-5; D unclear. Germline V CDR1 and CDR2: SQVTM, ANQGSEA. CDR3 length: 12 amino acids. Trimming removed 4 bases at V and 1 base at J, with 7 bases between. The CDR3 bases are TGCAGCGTTGGGGCGACCCAAGAGACCCAGTACTTC. Translating gives CSVGATQETQYF.

This clonotype was counted only a few times. The J gene is TRBJ2-1, the V gene TRBV6-5; 7 bases are a match to TRBD2. Germline loops: CDR1 MNHEY, CDR2 SVGAGI. This CDR3 contains 15 residues. V dropped 0 bases and J dropped 7; count of bases not matched to a gene: 6. Written as DNA, the CDR3 is TGTGCCAGCAGTTACTCGAGGGACTACCGGAATGAGCAGTTCTTC. Protein sequence: CASSYSRDYRNEQFF.

This clonotype was counted at least ten times. The chain is built from TRBV29-1 and TRBJ2-5; D not certain. Trimming left V 6 bases short and J 1 base short, with 15 bases between. The length of the CDR3 is 14 residues. Germline CDR1 reads SQVTM; CDR2 reads ANQGSEA. CDR3 amino acids: CSVRAGSVQETQYF. In nucleotides, the CDR3 is TGCAGCGTCCGCGCCGGCTCCGTCCAAGAGACCCAGTACTTC.

The chain joins TRBV18 to TRBJ2-2, with D possibly being TRBD1 or TRBD2 (6 bases each). The CDR3 contains 16 residues. The V and J ends lost 0 bases and 7 bases respectively, with 15 bases between them. The germline V gene encodes CDR1 KGHSH and CDR2 LQKENI. The CDR3 is CASSPPVSGAGGELFF. CDR3 in DNA: TGTGCCAGCTCACCACCAGTTTCGGGGGCAGGCGGGGAGCTGTTTTTT.

The genes are TRBV27 and TRBJ2-1; no clear D. The CDR3 totals 13 residues. The V end lost 6 bases, the J end lost 5 bases, and 11 bases lay between the germline ends. The V gene's germline CDR1 is MNHEY and CDR2 SMNVEV (reference sequence). CDR3 nucleotide sequence: TGTGCCAGCAGCCCAGGACCCAACAATGAGCAGTTCTTC. The encoded protein is CASSPGPNNEQFF.

This clonotype has a count of ten or more. The V and J genes are TRBV7-3 and TRBJ2-3; 8 nucleotides match TRBD2. CDR1 is SGHTA, CDR2 FQGTGA, per germline. The CDR3 is made up of 14 amino acids. V lost 5 bases, J lost 6 bases, and 7 bases stayed unmatched. CDR3 bases: TGTGCCAGCAGCCCCGGACTAGCTGGGGATACGCAGTATTTT. Protein product: CASSPGLAGDTQYF.

This clonotype was seen repeatedly, ten times or more. The J gene is TRBJ2-3, the V gene TRBV6-1, with TRBD2 matching over 11 bases. V was pared by 2 bases and J by 2 bases, with 3 bases of the junction left unmatched. Germline assignment: CDR1 MNHNS and CDR2 SASEGT. The CDR3 runs 16 residues. In DNA form, the CDR3 reads TGTGCCAGCAGTGAATTGACTAGCGGGACCACAGATACGCAGTATTTT. Its protein product is CASSELTSGTTDTQYF.

This clonotype was counted ten times or more. V usage is TRBV7-6 and J usage is TRBJ2-3, with TRBD1 as a possible D gene (5 bases). V lost 6 bases to trimming and J lost 0 bases, with 22 bases between them. CDR3 length equals 18 residues. Germline CDR1 is SGHVS and CDR2 is FNYEAQ. The CDR3 reads CASSRGLGRATSTDTQYF. Here the CDR3 DNA reads TGTGCCAGCAGTCGTGGCTTGGGCAGGGCAACTAGCACAGATACGCAGTATTTT. The full variable domain, completed using reference TRBV7-6 and TRBJ2-3, is GAGVSQSPRYKVTKRGQDVALRCDPISGHVSLYWYRQALGQGPEFLTYFNYEAQQDKSGLPNDRFSAERPEGSISTLTIQRTEQRDSAMYRCASSRGLGRATSTDTQYFGPGTRLTVL.